This T cell receptor (beta chain) was captured in a study of untreated major depressive disorder. Study findings and constraints: TRBV25-01 and TRBV02-01 followed the flow pattern without significance. CD4+ T cells from depressed patients used TRBV05-01 (Vbeta 5.1) more often than controls.

The CDR3 contains 15 residues. Germline assignment: CDR1 LGHNA and CDR2 YSLEER. The J segment lost 1 base and the V segment lost 0 bases, leaving 0 bases of the junction unmatched. Clones were read by immunoSEQ multiplex PCR, and TCRdb kept only the in-frame ones, dropping some. Of 21,000 or so clones listed, around 87% are singletons. No major medical conditions, Axis I/II comorbidities, regular medication, or illicit drugs. About 96% CD4+ purity was typical by flow cytometry. Note on this clone: Its antigen is as yet unknown.

This sequence originates from a woman between 25 and 40 years old in good health. The sample was CD4+ T cells from PBMCs. V is TRBV4-3 and J is TRBJ2-3, with 8 bases lining up with TRBD2. The CDR3 region is CASSQETSGTDTQYF. As DNA, the CDR3 is TGCGCCAGCAGCCAAGAGACTAGCGGCACAGATACGCAGTATTTT.